The next 17 T cell receptor beta chains were all read from a single sample in a study of OX40 agonist ivuxolimab in advanced cancers. Libraries came from the immunoSEQ multiplex PCR assay. Here the immuneACCESS table is served through TCRdb, limited to in-frame sequences with V and J called. Missing clones are a known gap in these copies; in checked studies unresolved V genes cover under half, and the rest lacks a known reason. In all, the sample holds roughly 60,000 clones, and around 87% of those were seen once. Approximately 5% of the sample is taken by the ten largest. Sequences were derived from CD4+ or CD8+ T cells sorted from blood, sampled in a trial of the OX40 agonist ivuxolimab. These receptors all stem from an adult with an advanced solid tumor such as melanoma, head and neck, liver or kidney cancer.

This sequence joins TRBV29-1 and TRBJ2-3; tentative D call: TRBD2 (6 bases). The V and J ends lost 3 bases and 5 bases respectively, with 12 bases between them. Germline CDR1 SQVTM, CDR2 ANQGSEA. The CDR3 covers 13 residues. This CDR3 reads CSVERGDRDTQYF. Here the CDR3 DNA reads TGCAGCGTTGAGCGGGGTGATCGAGATACGCAGTATTTT.

The rearrangement joins TRBV6-6 to TRBJ2-3; D is ambiguous. The germline V gene encodes CDR1 MNHNY and CDR2 SVGAGI (reference sequence). The CDR3 is 13 amino acids. Between the trimmed V and J ends, which lost 4 bases and 1 base, there was a span of 6 bases. The CDR3 protein is CASSSRRTDTQYF. The CDR3 DNA reads as TGTGCCAGCAGTTCCAGACGCACAGATACGCAGTATTTT.

J is TRBJ2-7 and V is TRBV5-1; D might be TRBD1 (6 bases). Germline V gene data show CDR1 as SGHRS and CDR2 as YFSETQ. The CDR3 loop spans 16 amino acids. The ends were cut back, 4 bases at V and 3 bases at J, with 20 bases in the middle. The CDR3 DNA follows: TGCGCCAGCAGCGGAACAACCGGGACAAATAACTACGAGCAGTACTTC. Translation gives CASSGTTGTNNYEQYF.

J is TRBJ2-3 and V is TRBV29-1; D could derive from TRBD1 or TRBD2 (6 bases each). V lost 4 bases to trimming and J lost 3 bases, with 11 bases between them. Germline CDR1 reads SQVTM; CDR2 reads ANQGSEA. This CDR3 is built from 13 residues. The CDR3 sequence is CSVVGGLTDTQYF. The CDR3 coding sequence is TGCAGCGTTGTCGGGGGCCTGACAGATACGCAGTATTTT.

CDR3 sequence: CASSVEGGPVSPGVSEAFF. CDR3 sequence (DNA): TGTGCCAGCAGCGTAGAGGGGGGGCCGGTTTCCCCTGGAGTCAGTGAAGCTTTCTTT. The chain couples TRBV9 to TRBJ1-1; weak D call: TRBD1 (6 bases). The CDR3 length is 19 residues. The germline CDR1 and CDR2 sequences are SGDLS and YYNGEE. The V end was cut by 0 bases, the J end by 7 bases, with 28 bases between. Drawing the rest from reference TRBV9 and TRBJ1-1, the complete variable domain is DSGVTQTPKHLITATGQRVTLRCSPRSGDLSVYWYQQSLDQGLQFLIQYYNGEERAKGNILERFSAQQFPDLHSELNLSSLELGDSALYFCASSVEGGPVSPGVSEAFFGQGTRLTVV.

V is TRBV27 and J is TRBJ1-6; TRBD1 matches at 9 bases. This CDR3 has 15 amino acids. Germline V gene lookup returns CDR1 MNHEY and CDR2 SMNVEV (reference sequence). V lost 7 bases, J lost 2 bases, and 3 bases stayed unmatched. The CDR3 DNA is TGTGCCAGCACCCGGGACAGGGCCTATAATTCACCCCTCCACTTT. This gives the protein CASTRDRAYNSPLHF.

V is TRBV7-2 and J is TRBJ2-5, with D tentatively TRBD1 or TRBD2 (5 bases each). This CDR3 has 16 amino acids. Trimming left V 2 bases short and J 5 bases short, with 18 bases between. The germline CDR1 and CDR2 sequences are SGHTA and FQGNSA. The CDR3 reads CASSLLGTSPGETQYF. The CDR3 DNA sequence: TGTGCCAGCAGCTTACTCGGGACGTCGCCCGGGGAGACCCAGTACTTC. The full variable domain, with the rest looked up from reference TRBV7-2 and TRBJ2-5, is GAGVSQSPSNKVTEKGKDVELRCDPISGHTALYWYRQSLGQGLEFLIYFQGNSAPDKSGLPSDRFSAERTGGSVSTLTIQRTQQEDSAVYLCASSLLGTSPGETQYFGPGTRLLVL.

This clone was seen a single time. The V call is TRBV6-1, the J call TRBJ2-4; D gene uncertain. The CDR3 has 11 amino acids. Germline-derived CDR1 and CDR2 are MNHNS and SASEGT. V lost 6 bases to trimming and J lost 6 bases, with 6 bases between them. CDR3 DNA sequence: TGTGCCAGCAGCCCCTCAAACATTCAGTACTTC. Protein: CASSPSNIQYF.

V usage is TRBV27 and J usage is TRBJ2-2; D is unresolved. This CDR3 has 15 amino acids. The germline V gene encodes CDR1 MNHEY and CDR2 SMNVEV (reference sequence). V shed 3 bases and J shed 0 bases, with 8 bases lying between them. The CDR3 DNA reads TGTGCCAGCAGTTTTGGCAGAGCGAACACCGGGGAGCTGTTTTTT. Translating it yields CASSFGRANTGELFF.

CDR3 loop: CASSPGTGGNEQYF. The CDR3 nucleotides read TGTGCCAGCTCGCCCGGGACAGGGGGCAACGAGCAGTACTTC. V usage is TRBV18 and J usage is TRBJ2-7, with 12 bases fitting TRBD1. Trimming removed 6 bases from V and 5 bases from J; junction bases left unmatched: 5. This CDR3 has 14 residues. Germline lookup yields CDR1 KGHSH and CDR2 LQKENI.

The V call is TRBV15, the J call TRBJ2-5; TRBD1 aligns across 8 bases. Trimming cost V 6 bases and J 3 bases; bases outside gene matches: 6. This CDR3 comprises 14 residues. The V gene's germline CDR1 is LNHNV and CDR2 YYDKDF (reference sequence). This CDR3 reads CATRQNRGKETQYF. The CDR3 coding sequence is TGTGCCACCAGACAGAACAGGGGGAAAGAGACCCAGTACTTC.

The chain combines TRBV7-9 with TRBJ1-6, with 8 bases identical to TRBD1. V lost 5 bases and J lost 9; bases outside the gene matches: 6. Germline lookup yields CDR1 SEHNR and CDR2 FQNEAQ (reference sequence). The CDR3 length is 14 residues. The CDR3 is CASSKGQGGSPLHF. CDR3 DNA: TGTGCCAGCAGCAAAGGACAGGGAGGTTCACCCCTCCACTTT.

The rearrangement links TRBV28 to TRBJ2-5; either TRBD1 or TRBD2 may fit D (6 bases each). Germline CDR1 reads MDHEN; CDR2 reads SYDVKM. This CDR3 has 15 amino acids. V lost 4 bases, J lost 5 bases, and 17 bases lay in between. The CDR3 reads CASSSPGGAGETQYF. The DNA of the CDR3 is TGTGCCAGCAGTTCTCCCGGGGGCGCAGGGGAGACCCAGTACTTC. Together with reference TRBV28 and TRBJ2-5, the CDR3 gives the full variable domain: DVKVTQSSRYLVKRTGEKVFLECVQDMDHENMFWYRQDPGLGLRLIYFSYDVKMKEKGDIPEGYSVSREKKERFSLILESASTNQTSMYLCASSSPGGAGETQYFGPGTRLLVL.

Regarding this clone: The germline gene is not matched at one end of the junction; a read error may be the cause. The chain links TRBV10-2 to TRBJ1-2; the D is unclear. CDR3 size: 13 residues. Germline CDR1 WSHSY, CDR2 SAAADI. CDR3 bases: TGTGCCATCAGTGATCGGGGAAGCTATGGCTACACCTTC. Amino acids: CAISDRGSYGYTF.

The chain carries TRBV18 and TRBJ1-6, with 10 bases matching TRBD1. Losses at the gene ends were 3 bases for V and 7 bases for J; bases not matched to a gene: 9. CDR3 length equals 17 residues. Germline V lookup: CDR1 KGHSH, CDR2 LQKENI. This CDR3 reads CASSPLTGTGVNSPLHF. The CDR3 coding sequence is TGTGCCAGCTCACCGCTAACCGGGACAGGGGTGAATTCACCCCTCCACTTT.

This chain joins TRBV30 and TRBJ1-5, with D tentatively TRBD1 (5 bases). The germline V gene encodes CDR1 GTSNPN and CDR2 SVGIG (reference sequence). The V and J ends lost 3 bases and 1 base respectively, with 7 bases between them. The CDR3 loop spans 13 amino acids. Written as DNA, the CDR3 is TGTGCCTGGAGCGGGGACAGCAATCAGCCCCAGCATTTT. This sequence encodes CAWSGDSNQPQHF.

This sequence joins TRBV7-2 and TRBJ2-7, with 15 bases lining up with TRBD2. CDR1 and CDR2 (germline): SGHTA, FQGNSA. Losses at the gene ends were 5 bases for V and 5 bases for J; bases not matched to a gene: 7. This CDR3 spans 16 amino acids. The CDR3: CASSPGGTSGRNEQYF. CDR3 nucleotides: TGTGCCAGCAGCCCCGGGGGGACTAGCGGGAGGAACGAGCAGTACTTC.